This T cell receptor beta chain was identified during a study of T cells expressing NK-cell markers. The wider study: There were seven HCMV-seropositive donors and one seronegative donor among the eight sequenced.

CDR1 SGDLS and CDR2 YYNGEE come from the germline V gene. This CDR3 spans 15 amino acids. 5'RACE template switching built TCR beta cDNA with unique molecular identifiers. TCRdb reprocessed the 5' RACE reads; each CDR3 protein has one entry and no DNA is given. The sample has approximately 170,000 distinct CDR3 sequences. Regarding the study as a whole: Clones of NKG2C+ T cells that had expanded were of unclear HCMV specificity. One observes that, in four donors, these clonotypes were also the leading ones within the CD3+CD56-NKG2C+ fraction.

On this clonotype: The antigen remains undetermined.

The chain recombines TRBV9 with TRBJ2-5; TCRdb returns TRBD1, unconfirmable since there is no DNA. The sequence was collected from a man between 18 and 69 years old in good health. The sequencing sample was made of blood T cells: a sorted CD56 or NKG2C T cell subset, CD4+ or CD8+ T cells, or bulk PBMC T cells (not recorded which). CDR3 amino acids: CASSFRDREVETQYF.